This T cell receptor beta chain was recorded in a study of PD-L1 blockade in urothelial cancer. Study-wide context: Median T cell yield from blood was 130,000 to 150,000.

Into every PCR, synthetic TCR analog templates were spiked. TCRdb's table, derived via immunoSEQ multiplex PCR, lists solely in-frame clones and lacks some. Of tens of thousands of clones in the sample, 84% are singletons; the top ten hold nearly 10%. This CDR3 has 15 residues. J lost 2 bases, V lost 2 bases, and 4 bases had no gene match. CDR1 and CDR2 from the germline V gene are SGHRS and YFSETQ. The TCR comes from a man in his sixties or seventies with urothelial cancer. Sequencing was performed on PBMCs, taken around atezolizumab (anti-PD-L1) treatment. This chain uses TRBV5-1 with TRBJ2-7; 10 bases align to TRBD2. The chain's CDR3 is CASSLAGGGTYEQYF. The CDR3 nucleotides are TGCGCCAGCAGCTTAGCGGGAGGGGGAACCTACGAGCAGTACTTC.